What follows are 23 T cell receptor beta chains derived from one specimen sequenced in a study of shared clonotypes between healthy human individuals. Some clones are missing from TCRdb's copy, which holds only in-frame ones; the method was immunoSEQ multiplex PCR. The sample has around 550,000 clones, 96% seen once; the top ten hold 0.06%. Sequencing was carried out using naive CD4+ T cells sorted from blood. The subset here: CD45RA+ positively selected. These receptors all come from a young woman in good health.

The rearrangement joins TRBV19 to TRBJ1-1; no firm D call. This CDR3 has 14 residues. CDR1 is LNHDA, CDR2 SQIVND, per germline (reference sequence). The V gene lost 0 bases and the J gene lost 1 base, with 6 bases spanning the gap. The CDR3 reads CASSIDRANTEAFF. CDR3 DNA: TGTGCCAGTAGTATAGATAGGGCGAACACTGAAGCTTTCTTT.

The chain has TRBV18 and TRBJ2-5, with a tentative D call TRBD1 (6 bases). Germline V gene lookup returns CDR1 KGHSH and CDR2 LQKENI. Between the trimmed V and J ends, which lost 6 bases and 3 bases, there was a span of 14 bases. CDR3 length equals 14 residues. CDR3 coding DNA: TGTGCCAGCTCCGCCGGGACACCTAAAGAGACCCAGTACTTC. Protein: CASSAGTPKETQYF.

V is TRBV19 and J is TRBJ1-3; D may be TRBD1 (5 bases). This CDR3 region has 14 residues. V was shortened by 7 bases and J by 0 bases, with 10 bases between the two germline ends. Germline V CDR1 and CDR2: LNHDA, SQIVND (reference sequence). In nucleotides, the CDR3 is TGTGCCAGTAAGCCAGGGAACTCTGGAAACACCATATATTTT. As protein: CASKPGNSGNTIYF.

V is TRBV27 and J is TRBJ2-2; D uncertain. With 5 bases removed from V and 4 bases from J, the gap between germline ends came to 11 bases. In germline, CDR1 is MNHEY, CDR2 SMNVEV (reference sequence). The CDR3 has 14 amino acids. The CDR3 here is CASSNKGITGELFF. The CDR3 nucleotides are TGTGCCAGCAGTAACAAAGGTATCACCGGGGAGCTGTTTTTT.

The chain couples TRBV10-2 to TRBJ2-5, with 11 bases fitting TRBD1. With V trimmed by 4 bases and J by 5 bases, 3 bases remained unmatched. CDR3 size: 14 residues. Germline V CDR1 and CDR2: WSHSY, SAAADI. The DNA for the CDR3 is TGCGCCAGCAGTGGGACAGGGGGCTCGGAGACCCAGTACTTC. Amino acids: CASSGTGGSETQYF.

Remarks on this clone: The junction departs from the called germline gene at one end, perhaps through a read error. This sequence joins TRBV5-1 and TRBJ1-1; 8 nucleotides align to TRBD1. Germline CDR1 and CDR2: SGHRS and YFSETQ. This CDR3 spans 12 amino acids. CDR3 sequence (DNA): TGCGCCAGCAGCTTGGCCGGACAGGGCGTACAATTT. It translates to CASSLAGQGVQF.

The chain employs TRBV5-1 and TRBJ2-7; 10 nucleotides align to TRBD1. The CDR3 consists of 15 residues. Unmatched junction bases numbered 6, after V lost 5 bases and J lost 1 base. Germline lookup yields CDR1 SGHRS and CDR2 YFSETQ. The CDR3 loop is CASSLGTGVSYEQYF. CDR3 nucleotides: TGCGCCAGCAGTTTAGGGACAGGGGTATCCTACGAGCAGTACTTC.

CDR3 sequence (DNA): TGTGCCAGCAGCTTAGGGATGGGCATTCACAGCGGGTCCTACAATGAGCAGTTCTTC. It specifies CASSLGMGIHSGSYNEQFF. The chain carries TRBV7-8 and TRBJ2-1, with D perhaps matching TRBD2 (6 bases). V was shortened by 1 base and J by 1 base, with 20 bases between the two germline ends. The germline V gene encodes CDR1 SGHVS and CDR2 FQNEAQ. The CDR3 runs to 19 residues.

The genes are TRBV4-2 and TRBJ2-7; D is possibly TRBD1 (8 bases). This CDR3 region has 23 residues. Trimming pared 0 bases from V and 2 bases from J, leaving 35 bases between. The germline CDR1 and CDR2 sequences are LGHNA and YNFKEQ. The CDR3 here is CASSQDSGQAFSGTAQPTYEQYF. DNA of the CDR3: TGTGCCAGCAGCCAAGATTCGGGACAGGCCTTCAGCGGGACAGCCCAACCGACCTACGAGCAGTACTTC.

The CDR3 spells CASSLQDSANTGELFF. CDR3 coding DNA: TGTGCCAGCTCCCTCCAAGATTCCGCGAACACCGGGGAGCTGTTTTTT. This chain joins TRBV18 and TRBJ2-2; D is unclear. From germline, CDR1 is KGHSH and CDR2 LQKENI. This CDR3 has 16 amino acids. Trimming took 6 bases from V and 0 from J, leaving 14 bases between them.

As regards this clone: Other DNA sequences in the sample encode the same CDR3. This chain connects TRBV7-9 to TRBJ2-7, with D unclear. The CDR3 runs 11 residues. Trimming took off 6 bases at V and 3 bases at J, with 6 bases between the two ends. Germline V lookup: CDR1 SEHNR, CDR2 FQNEAQ (reference sequence). The CDR3: CASSPNYEQYF. The CDR3 nucleotides read TGTGCCAGCAGTCCCAACTACGAGCAGTACTTC.

The chain links TRBV27 to TRBJ1-1, with D perhaps matching TRBD1 (5 bases). Germline V gene data show CDR1 as MNHEY and CDR2 as SMNVEV (reference sequence). This CDR3 has 14 amino acids. The ends were cut back, 2 bases at V and 6 bases at J, with 13 bases in the middle. This CDR3 is CASSLRAGFAEAFF. CDR3 DNA: TGTGCCAGCAGTTTAAGGGCAGGGTTCGCTGAAGCTTTCTTT.

The chain has TRBV29-1 and TRBJ1-5; 7 positions agree with TRBD1. CDR1 is SQVTM and CDR2 is ANQGSEA in the germline V gene. CDR3 length: 17 amino acids. V shed 3 bases and J 0 bases; nucleotides not matched to a gene: 11. The CDR3 region has the DNA TGCAGCGTTGACGGACAGGCGGGGGGATATAGCAATCAGCCCCAGCATTTT. Amino acids: CSVDGQAGGYSNQPQHF.

As regards this clone: The junction shows a germline mismatch at one end, possibly a read error. The rearrangement uses TRBV28 and TRBJ2-4; 9 bases fit TRBD2. Germline CDR1 is MDHEN and CDR2 is SYDVKM. This CDR3 comprises 10 residues. For the CDR3, the DNA is TGTGCCAGCAGTCCTCGGACTAGCGACTTC. Amino acid sequence: CASSPRTSDF.

The chain carries TRBV19 and TRBJ2-1, with D possibly being TRBD1 (6 bases). The V end was cut by 2 bases, the J end by 9 bases, with 8 bases between. In germline, CDR1 is LNHDA, CDR2 SQIVND (reference sequence). This CDR3 spans 12 amino acids. CDR3 in DNA: TGTGCCAGTAGTATAATCAGGGGTGAGCAGTTCTTC. Its translation is CASSIIRGEQFF. The full variable domain, rest sourced from reference TRBV19 and TRBJ2-1, is DGGITQSPKYLFRKEGQNVTLSCEQNLNHDAMYWYRQDPGQGLRLIYYSQIVNDFQKGDIAEGYSVSREKKESFPLTVTSAQKNPTAFYLCASSIIRGEQFFGPGTRLTVL.

The V and J genes are TRBV27 and TRBJ2-1; 13 nucleotides match TRBD2. Germline-derived CDR1 and CDR2 are MNHEY and SMNVEV (reference sequence). J gave up 9 bases and V 6 bases, and 11 bases lay outside the gene matches. The CDR3 is 16 amino acids. DNA for the CDR3: TGTGCCAGCAGCTCAACAAAACTAGCGGGAGGGCCTGAGCAGTTCTTC. This gives the protein CASSSTKLAGGPEQFF.

The chain joins TRBV18 to TRBJ2-7, with 8 bases lining up with TRBD1. This CDR3 is built from 17 residues. Germline V lookup: CDR1 KGHSH, CDR2 LQKENI. Unmatched junction bases numbered 13, after V lost 1 base and J lost 5 bases. CDR3 sequence reads: CASSPLMRGTGGDEQYF. The CDR3, as DNA: TGTGCCAGCTCACCACTCATGAGAGGGACAGGCGGCGACGAGCAGTACTTC.

V gene TRBV9 combines with J gene TRBJ1-3; 9 nucleotides match TRBD1. V shed 2 bases and J 6 bases; nucleotides not matched to a gene: 9. The CDR3 sequence is 16 residues long. The germline CDR1 and CDR2 sequences are SGDLS and YYNGEE. CDR3 nucleotide sequence: TGTGCCAGCAGCGTGGGAACAGGGGGCAGAGCAAACACCATATATTTT. This gives the protein CASSVGTGGRANTIYF.

This clone was detected only once. The rearrangement links TRBV28 to TRBJ2-7; D is unresolved. This CDR3 is built from 13 residues. Trimming pared 10 bases from V and 2 bases from J, leaving 15 bases between. Germline-derived CDR1 and CDR2 are MDHEN and SYDVKM. For the CDR3, the DNA is TGTGCCACCACGATGGTCAATGCCTACGAGCAGTACTTC. Protein product: CATTMVNAYEQYF.

The chain is built from TRBV19 and TRBJ2-7; the match to TRBD2 covers 7 bases. CDR1 is LNHDA and CDR2 is SQIVND in the germline V gene (reference sequence). Trimming cost V 10 bases and J 7 bases; bases outside gene matches: 16. The CDR3 length is 14 residues. CDR3: CATLYREGLREQYF. As DNA, the CDR3 is TGTGCCACCCTTTATAGGGAGGGCCTGAGGGAGCAGTACTTC.

Details on this clone: Other DNA sequences in this specimen translate into the identical CDR3. CDR3 residues: CASRRGTGGDYGYTF. For the CDR3, the DNA is TGTGCCAGCCGGCGGGGGACAGGGGGCGACTATGGCTACACCTTC. The chain employs TRBV6-4 and TRBJ1-2, with 12 bases fitting TRBD1. Germline CDR1 MRHNA, CDR2 SNTAGT. CDR3 length: 15 residues. V lost 8 bases to trimming and J lost 3 bases; unmatched junction nucleotides: 7.

The rearrangement links TRBV5-5 to TRBJ1-1; D is undetermined. The CDR3 covers 13 residues. Germline V gene lookup returns CDR1 SGHKS and CDR2 YYEKEE (reference sequence). V was clipped by 4 bases and J by 4 bases, with 11 bases between them. CDR3 in DNA: TGTGCCAGCAGCACGCACAGCGCCACTGAAGCTTTCTTT. It yields the protein CASSTHSATEAFF.

This sequence joins TRBV2 and TRBJ2-7, with D unclear. V lost 6 bases and J 0 bases, leaving 15 bases between the germline ends. CDR1 and CDR2 from the germline V gene are SNHLY and FYNNEI. The CDR3 consists of 15 residues. CDR3 bases: TGTGCCAGCAGGAAATCCATACAAAGCTCCTACGAGCAGTACTTC. It codes for CASRKSIQSSYEQYF.